These T cell receptor beta chains were read from a single sample in a study of graft-versus-host responses after intestinal transplantation. Here immunoSEQ multiplex PCR was the method, and the copy in TCRdb shows in-frame clones only, minus some. Of 57,000 or so clones in the sample, about 90% were seen once. The material was PBMCs, obtained 118 to 130 days after intestinal transplantation. Receptor source: a human patient who received an intestinal transplant, so some T cells may come from the graft donor. Both conserved end residues are part of each CDR3. Fields, in order: V gene, D gene, J gene, clone size, CDR3 protein, CDR3 DNA. The D gene is left open where the match is weak. Clone size is stated in some rows and not others, as once, few, many or a class when expanded.

TRBV5-1	-	TRBJ2-2	-	CASSLDRPGELFF	TGCGCCAGCAGCCTGGATAGGCCCGGGGAGCTGTTTTTT
TRBV28	-	TRBJ1-2	-	CASSEEGRLYGYTF	TGTGCCAGCAGCGAAGAGGGACGGCTCTATGGCTACACCTTC
TRBV23-1	TRBD1	TRBJ2-5	-	CASIHRTGGGETQYF	TGCGCCAGCATCCACAGGACAGGGGGGGGAGAGACCCAGTACTTC
TRBV9	-	TRBJ1-3	-	CASSPSNPISNTIYF	TGTGCCAGCAGCCCCTCCAACCCTATTTCGAACACCATATATTTT
TRBV4-1	-	TRBJ2-7	-	CASSQAGYEQYF	TGCGCCAGCAGCCAAGCTGGCTACGAGCAGTACTTC
TRBV6-9	TRBD2	TRBJ2-7	-	CASRGLAGEYEQYF	TGTGCCAGCAGGGGACTAGCGGGAGAATACGAGCAGTACTTC
TRBV28	-	TRBJ1-1	-	CASREASASEAFF	TGTGCCAGCAGGGAAGCATCGGCCAGCGAAGCTTTCTTT
TRBV29-1	-	TRBJ1-2	-	CSVETDSNYGYTF	TGCAGCGTTGAAACAGATTCAAACTATGGCTACACCTTC
TRBV4-2	TRBD1	TRBJ1-2	once	CASSRQQGAYGYTF	TGTGCCAGCAGCCGTCAACAGGGGGCCTATGGCTACACCTTC
TRBV6-5	-	TRBJ1-1	few	CASSFTRDTEAFF	TGTGCCAGCAGTTTCACGAGGGACACTGAAGCTTTCTTT
TRBV2	-	TRBJ1-2	-	CASLRDGGTFYGYTF	TGTGCCAGCCTCCGGGACGGAGGAACTTTCTATGGCTACACCTTC
TRBV28	-	TRBJ1-5	-	CASSLRVLSNQPQHF	TGTGCCAGCAGTTTAAGAGTGCTTAGCAATCAGCCCCAGCATTTT
TRBV4-1	-	TRBJ2-3	-	CASSQEWVGDTQYF	TGCGCCAGCAGCCAAGAATGGGTTGGAGATACGCAGTATTTT
TRBV11-2	TRBD2	TRBJ2-7	-	CASSSPRTSGTHEQYF	TGTGCCAGCAGCTCACCTCGGACTAGCGGGACCCACGAGCAGTACTTC
TRBV2	TRBD1	TRBJ2-3	-	CASSERDRGRDTQYF	TGTGCCAGCAGCGAAAGGGACAGGGGGAGAGATACGCAGTATTTT
TRBV7-9	-	TRBJ1-5	-	CASSPAAASRNQPQHF	TGTGCCAGCAGCCCCGCAGCGGCCAGCCGAAATCAGCCCCAGCATTTT
TRBV15	-	TRBJ2-1	-	CATSRDLTRNEQFF	TGTGCCACCAGCAGAGATCTAACCCGGAATGAGCAGTTCTTC
TRBV19	TRBD2	TRBJ2-7	-	CASSRTSGRASYEQYF	TGTGCCAGTAGCAGGACTAGCGGGAGGGCCTCCTACGAGCAGTACTTC
TRBV7-9	TRBD1	TRBJ1-1	-	CASSFPGTGNTEAFF	TGTGCCAGCAGCTTCCCCGGGACAGGCAACACTGAAGCTTTCTTT
TRBV19	TRBD1	TRBJ2-3	-	CASTPGTVRNTQYF	TGTGCCAGTACCCCCGGGACAGTACGGAATACGCAGTATTTT
TRBV7-2	TRBD2	TRBJ2-1	-	CASSPGLAGVFNEQFF	TGTGCCAGCAGCCCGGGACTAGCGGGAGTGTTTAATGAGCAGTTCTTC
TRBV5-1	TRBD1	TRBJ2-7	-	CASSLGGQGLYEQYF	TGCGCCAGCAGCTTAGGAGGACAGGGACTCTACGAGCAGTACTTC
TRBV5-1	-	TRBJ2-2	-	CASSLGGDANTGELFF	TGCGCCAGCAGCTTGGGTGGGGATGCGAACACCGGGGAGCTGTTTTTT
TRBV4-1	TRBD1	TRBJ2-5	-	CASSQTGQWQQYF	TGCGCCAGCAGCCAGACGGGACAGTGGCAGCAGTACTTC
TRBV9	-	TRBJ2-6	-	CASSASVQGSGANVLTF	TGTGCCAGCAGCGCCTCTGTACAGGGATCAGGGGCCAACGTCCTGACTTTC
TRBV5-1	TRBD2	TRBJ2-3	-	CASSLQAGGKTDTQYF	TGCGCCAGCAGCCTCCAGGCGGGAGGGAAAACAGATACGCAGTATTTT
TRBV7-3	TRBD1	TRBJ2-1	-	CASSSDRGEINEQFF	TGTGCCAGCAGTTCGGACAGGGGTGAGATCAATGAGCAGTTCTTC
TRBV19	-	TRBJ2-7	-	CASSPGTSYYEQYF	TGTGCCAGTAGTCCCGGGACTTCGTACTACGAGCAGTACTTC
TRBV27	TRBD2	TRBJ2-5	-	CASSFLAGGETQYF	TGTGCCAGCAGTTTTCTAGCGGGAGGCGAGACCCAGTACTTC
TRBV7-8	-	TRBJ1-1	-	CASSPWAGNTEAFF	TGTGCCAGCAGCCCCTGGGCTGGGAACACTGAAGCTTTCTTT
TRBV5-4	TRBD1	TRBJ2-5	-	CASSLRAGGVKTQYF	TGTGCCAGCAGCTTACGGGCAGGGGGCGTCAAGACCCAGTACTTC
TRBV7-9	-	TRBJ1-3	-	CASSNALGNGNTIYF	TGTGCCAGCAGCAACGCTTTAGGAAACGGAAACACCATATATTTT
TRBV28	-	TRBJ1-1	few	CASAGRWITEAFF	TGTGCCAGCGCGGGGCGCTGGATCACTGAAGCTTTCTTT
TRBV18	-	TRBJ2-7	-	CASSPGTRVKYEQYF	TGTGCCAGCTCACCAGGGACAAGGGTTAAGTACGAGCAGTACTTC
TRBV5-1	TRBD2	TRBJ2-3	-	CASSAPTSGSSTDTQYF	TGCGCCAGCAGCGCCCCGACTAGCGGGAGTAGCACAGATACGCAGTATTTT
TRBV2	TRBD1	TRBJ1-5	-	CASSEDPGGGQPQHF	TGTGCCAGCAGTGAAGACCCAGGGGGCGGGCAGCCCCAGCATTTT
TRBV7-3	TRBD2	TRBJ2-4	-	CASSYSAGLAVNIQYF	TGTGCCAGCAGCTACTCCGCGGGACTAGCGGTAAACATTCAGTACTTC
TRBV14	TRBD2	TRBJ2-7	-	CASTIGTSGIGEQYF	TGTGCCAGCACGATAGGGACTAGCGGGATCGGCGAGCAGTACTTC
TRBV7-9	-	TRBJ1-2	few	CASSHKNQENYGYTF	TGTGCCAGCAGCCACAAAAATCAGGAGAACTATGGCTACACCTTC
TRBV28	TRBD1	TRBJ1-1	-	CASSLLTGLNTEAFF	TGTGCCAGCAGTTTGTTGACAGGGCTGAACACTGAAGCTTTCTTT
TRBV7-9	-	TRBJ1-2	-	CASSSGSRGGYTF	TGTGCCAGCAGCTCTGGTAGTCGGGGTGGCTACACCTTC
TRBV4-1	TRBD1	TRBJ2-2	-	CASTLRDRDGELFF	TGCGCCAGCACCCTAAGGGACAGGGACGGGGAGCTGTTTTTT
TRBV18	TRBD2	TRBJ2-5	-	CASSPLASGAGETQYF	TGTGCCAGCTCACCACTCGCTAGCGGAGCCGGTGAGACCCAGTACTTC
TRBV10-3	-	TRBJ2-7	few	CAISGGIDEQYF	TGTGCCATCAGTGGGGGGATCGACGAGCAGTACTTC
TRBV28	-	TRBJ2-5	-	CASTVRGETQYF	TGTGCCAGCACCGTTCGGGGGGAGACCCAGTACTTC
TRBV5-1	TRBD2	TRBJ2-7	-	CASSLEKGASGGYEQYF	TGCGCCAGCAGCTTGGAAAAAGGGGCTAGCGGGGGCTACGAGCAGTACTTC
TRBV27	-	TRBJ2-7	-	CASSETRLGEQYF	TGTGCCAGCAGTGAGACCCGACTAGGCGAGCAGTACTTC
TRBV10-3	TRBD2	TRBJ2-6	-	CAISEPDWVWEGGANVLTF	TGTGCCATCAGTGAGCCCGATTGGGTTTGGGAGGGTGGGGCCAACGTCCTGACTTTC